This entry concerns a single TCR beta chain. The antigen remains unidentified. Negatively enriched CD4+ T cells were divided by CD45RA into naive and memory. These data come from a study of shared clonotypes between healthy human individuals. Findings and caveats of the study: Tissue TCR repertoires likely differ from these blood-only repertoires.

The CDR3 contains 16 residues. V was shortened by 1 base and J by 2 bases, with 11 bases between the two germline ends. The germline gives CDR1 SNHLY, CDR2 FYNNEI. Generated by immunoSEQ multiplex PCR, the TCRdb table keeps only in-frame clones and is missing some. The sample shows some 650,000 clones, 97% of them seen only once. This sequence was found in a woman aged 25 to 45 in good health. Specimen: naive CD4+ T cells sorted from blood. Indicated subset: CD45RA+ positively selected. V and J are TRBV2 and TRBJ2-2; a weak D match, TRBD2 (5 bases). The CDR3 sequence: CASSEVGVSNTGELFF. The CDR3 DNA is TGTGCCAGCAGTGAAGTGGGAGTGTCCAACACCGGGGAGCTGTTTTTT.